This T cell receptor (beta chain) was sequenced for a study of T cell responses to AZD1222 COVID-19 vaccine. Study-level findings and limits: Baseline antibody screening turned up just a handful of seropositive AZD1222 recipients. Across spike, vaccine-associated CD4 TCRs were found, dominant at 160-218 and 743-854. The donors showed a predominance of white British ancestry and of females, with possible underestimation of clonal diversity. Repertoires were obtained only post-peak T cell response.

As concerns this clone: No antigen is known for it.

TCRdb's table, derived via immunoSEQ multiplex PCR, lists solely in-frame clones and lacks some. The sample has about 270,000 clones, roughly 93% seen once. Germline lookup yields CDR1 SEHNR and CDR2 FQNEAQ (reference sequence). CDR3 size: 15 residues. After removal of 2 bases from V and 1 base from J, the junction contained 2 bases not matched to a gene. The TCR comes from an adult who received the AZD1222 COVID-19 vaccine. The chain links TRBV7-9 to TRBJ2-7, with 10 bases matching TRBD1. This sample comprised peripheral blood, obtained 28 days after the second AZD1222 dose. This CDR3 is CASSLRTGGSYEQYF. In DNA, the CDR3 is TGTGCCAGCAGCTTAAGGACAGGGGGATCCTACGAGCAGTACTTC.